This T cell receptor (beta chain) came from a study of shared clonotypes between healthy human individuals. Recent vaccinations or acute infections were absent in the healthy HIV-negative adult donors. There are 14 residues in the CDR3. The junction had 2 bases not matched to a gene; V was cut back by 0 bases and J by 4 bases. In germline, CDR1 is SGDLS, CDR2 YYNGEE. For this clone: Its specificity is not known.

Genomic DNA belonging to each subset was distributed in equal measure over several immunoSEQ plates. Measured with immunoSEQ multiplex PCR; TCRdb has only the in-frame clones, and not every one. Of a few hundred thousand clones listed, just over 95% were seen once; the top ten hold 0.32%. The study, taken as a whole, reports: Enrolling few donors narrowed the genetic and exposure-history diversity that was represented. The researchers took only blood, and tissue repertoires probably look different.

Sequencing used memory CD8+ T cells sorted from blood. The subset was: CD45RO+ cells pooled with CCR7-negative TemRA cells. This TCR came from a man under 40 in good health. The genes are TRBV9 and TRBJ2-3; 7 bases align to TRBD1. The CDR3 reads CASSVGGGADTQYF. The DNA for the CDR3 is TGTGCCAGCAGCGTAGGAGGGGGCGCAGATACGCAGTATTTT.